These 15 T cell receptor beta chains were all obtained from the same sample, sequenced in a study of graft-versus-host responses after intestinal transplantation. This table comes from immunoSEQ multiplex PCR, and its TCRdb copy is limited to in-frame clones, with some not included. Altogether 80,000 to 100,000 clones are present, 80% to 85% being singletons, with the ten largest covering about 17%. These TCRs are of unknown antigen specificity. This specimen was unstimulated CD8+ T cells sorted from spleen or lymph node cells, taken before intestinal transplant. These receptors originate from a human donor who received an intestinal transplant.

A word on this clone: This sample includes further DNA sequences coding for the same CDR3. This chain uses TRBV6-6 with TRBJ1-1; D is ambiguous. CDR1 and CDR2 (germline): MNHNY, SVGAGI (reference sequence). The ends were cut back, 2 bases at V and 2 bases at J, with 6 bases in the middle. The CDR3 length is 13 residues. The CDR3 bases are TGTGCCAGCAGTTACAGTAGCAACACTGAAGCTTTCTTT. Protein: CASSYSSNTEAFF.

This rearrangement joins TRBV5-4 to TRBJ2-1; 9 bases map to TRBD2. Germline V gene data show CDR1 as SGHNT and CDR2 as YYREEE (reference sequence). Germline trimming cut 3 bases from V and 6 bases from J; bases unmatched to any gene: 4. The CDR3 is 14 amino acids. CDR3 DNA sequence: TGTGCCAGCAGCTCAGGACTAGCGTTCAATGAGCAGTTCTTC. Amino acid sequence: CASSSGLAFNEQFF.

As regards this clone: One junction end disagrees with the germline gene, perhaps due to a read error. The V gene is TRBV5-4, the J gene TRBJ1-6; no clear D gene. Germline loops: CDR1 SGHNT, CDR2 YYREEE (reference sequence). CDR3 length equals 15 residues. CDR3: CASSPSLRYNSPLHF. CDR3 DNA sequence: TGTGCGAGCAGCCCAAGCCTCCGGTATAATTCACCCCTCCACTTT.

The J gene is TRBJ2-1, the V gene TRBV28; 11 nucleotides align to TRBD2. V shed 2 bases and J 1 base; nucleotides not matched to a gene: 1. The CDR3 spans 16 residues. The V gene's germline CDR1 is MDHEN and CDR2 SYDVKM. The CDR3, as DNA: TGTGCCAGCAGTTTACTAGCGGGAGGATCCTACAATGAGCAGTTCTTC. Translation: CASSLLAGGSYNEQFF.

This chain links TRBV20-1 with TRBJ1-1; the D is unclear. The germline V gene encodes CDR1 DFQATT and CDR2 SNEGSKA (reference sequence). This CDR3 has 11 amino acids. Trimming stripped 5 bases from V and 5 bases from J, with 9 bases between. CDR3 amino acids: CSASSGTEAFF. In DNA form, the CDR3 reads TGCAGTGCTTCCTCCGGGACTGAAGCTTTCTTT.

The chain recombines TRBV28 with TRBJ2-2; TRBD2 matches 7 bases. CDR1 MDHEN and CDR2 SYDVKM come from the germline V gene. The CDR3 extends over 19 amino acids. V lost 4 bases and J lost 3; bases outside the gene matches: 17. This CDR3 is CASSSRSVESGADTGELFF. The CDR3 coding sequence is TGTGCCAGCAGTTCCCGGTCGGTCGAGAGCGGGGCCGACACCGGGGAGCTGTTTTTT.

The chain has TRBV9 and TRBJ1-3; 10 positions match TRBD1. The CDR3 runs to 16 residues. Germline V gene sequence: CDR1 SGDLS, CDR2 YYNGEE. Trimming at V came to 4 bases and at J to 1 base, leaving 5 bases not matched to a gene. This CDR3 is CASSPWDRGSGNTIYF. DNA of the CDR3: TGTGCCAGCAGCCCCTGGGACAGGGGATCTGGAAACACCATATATTTT.

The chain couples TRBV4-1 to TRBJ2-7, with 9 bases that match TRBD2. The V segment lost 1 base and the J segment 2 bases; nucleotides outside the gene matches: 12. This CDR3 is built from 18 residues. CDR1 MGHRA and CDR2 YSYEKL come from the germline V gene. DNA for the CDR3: TGCGCCAGCAGCCAAGCACTAATTGGGGCTAGCGGGGCCTACGAGCAGTACTTC. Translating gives CASSQALIGASGAYEQYF.

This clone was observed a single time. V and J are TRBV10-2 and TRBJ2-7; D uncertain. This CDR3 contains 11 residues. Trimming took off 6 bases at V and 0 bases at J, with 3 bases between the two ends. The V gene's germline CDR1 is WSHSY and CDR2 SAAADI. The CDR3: CASSPSYEQYF. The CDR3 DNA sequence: TGCGCCAGCAGCCCCTCCTACGAGCAGTACTTC.

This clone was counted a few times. For the CDR3, the DNA is TGTGCCAGCAGAAGGGGACAGGGTAATGAGCAGTTCTTC. Residues: CASRRGQGNEQFF. This sequence joins TRBV2 and TRBJ2-1; 9 bases agree with TRBD1. This CDR3 is 13 amino acids long. CDR1 is SNHLY, CDR2 FYNNEI, per germline. V dropped 6 bases and J dropped 7; count of bases not matched to a gene: 4.

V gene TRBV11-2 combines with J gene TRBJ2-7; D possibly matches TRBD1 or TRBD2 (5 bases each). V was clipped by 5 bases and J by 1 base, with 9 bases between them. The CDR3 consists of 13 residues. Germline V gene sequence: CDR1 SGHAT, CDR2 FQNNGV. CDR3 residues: CASSQGPSYEQYF. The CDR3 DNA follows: TGTGCCAGCAGCCAGGGACCGTCCTACGAGCAGTACTTC.

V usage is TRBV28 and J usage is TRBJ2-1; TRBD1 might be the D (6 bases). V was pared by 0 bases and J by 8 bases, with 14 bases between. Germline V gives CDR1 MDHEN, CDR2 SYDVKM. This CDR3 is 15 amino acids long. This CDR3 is CASSLWQGRDDEQFF. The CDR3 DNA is TGTGCCAGCAGTTTATGGCAGGGGCGAGATGATGAGCAGTTCTTC.

The CDR3 protein is CASSLAGTGDQPQHF. CDR3 DNA: TGTGCCAGCAGTTTGGCAGGGACAGGGGACCAGCCCCAGCATTTT. The gene calls are TRBV28 and TRBJ1-5; 10 nucleotides line up with TRBD1. V shed 3 bases, J shed 7 bases, and the junction held 6 bases outside the gene matches. The CDR3 has 15 residues. The germline V gene has CDR1 MDHEN and CDR2 SYDVKM.

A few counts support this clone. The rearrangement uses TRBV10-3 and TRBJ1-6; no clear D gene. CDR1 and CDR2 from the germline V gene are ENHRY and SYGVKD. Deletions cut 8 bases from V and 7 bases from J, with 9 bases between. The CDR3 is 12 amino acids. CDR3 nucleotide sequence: TGTGCCATCCAGGCTAGGAATTCACCCCTCCACTTT. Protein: CAIQARNSPLHF.

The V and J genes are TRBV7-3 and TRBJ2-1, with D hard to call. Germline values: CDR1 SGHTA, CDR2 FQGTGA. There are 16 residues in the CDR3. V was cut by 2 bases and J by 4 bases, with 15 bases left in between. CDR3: CASSLRAREVYNEQFF. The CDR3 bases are TGTGCCAGCAGCTTACGGGCGCGCGAGGTTTACAATGAGCAGTTCTTC.